One and the same sample provided the 2 T cell receptor beta chains below, sequenced in a study of blood T cell repertoires in COVID-19. Method: immunoSEQ multiplex PCR; TCRdb's copy keeps in-frame clones and lacks some. The sample consists of about 250,000 clones, 84% of them appearing once. Sequenced input: peripheral blood. These receptors all come from a man aged 45 to 65 with acute or convalescent COVID-19.

This clone was picked up one time. This sequence joins TRBV5-1 and TRBJ2-3; D unresolved. V shed 2 bases and J shed 1 base, with 11 bases lying between them. CDR3 length: 15 amino acids. CDR1 is SGHRS and CDR2 is YFSETQ in the germline V gene. The chain's CDR3 is CASSFSSTGTDTQYF. The CDR3 region has the DNA TGCGCCAGCAGCTTTTCCTCTACGGGCACAGATACGCAGTATTTT.

This clone was observed once. The rearrangement joins TRBV19 to TRBJ1-5; D is unresolved. In germline, CDR1 is LNHDA, CDR2 SQIVND (reference sequence). V was cut by 2 bases and J by 5 bases, with 10 bases left in between. The CDR3 runs 14 residues. The CDR3 is CASSILAGYQPQHF. Here the CDR3 DNA reads TGTGCCAGTAGTATACTGGCGGGATATCAGCCCCAGCATTTT.